The rows below give T cell receptor beta chains drawn from one sample of a study of control samples from healthy donors and cancer patients. TCRdb keeps only in-frame clones here, not all; method: immunoSEQ multiplex PCR. The data show about 170,000 clones, 80% to 90% seen once. The sequencing input was blood. These receptors all stem from a woman in her twenties or thirties in good health. Each CDR3 is given with its conserved first and last residue. D genes are given only for firm matches. Expanded clones get a size class; other rows say once, few or many, or leave the size out.

V gene	clone size	J gene	D gene	CDR3 protein	CDR3 DNA
TRBV12-3/TRBV12-4	-	TRBJ1-1	TRBD1	CASSLQGATEAFF	TGTGCCAGCAGTTTACAGGGGGCAACTGAAGCTTTCTTT
TRBV30	-	TRBJ1-2	TRBD1	CAWGDRYGYTF	TGTGCCTGGGGGGACAGGTATGGCTACACCTTC
TRBV4-1	-	TRBJ2-5	-	CASSPSASLGQETQYF	TGCGCCAGCAGCCCTAGCGCGAGCCTAGGACAAGAGACCCAGTACTTC
TRBV19	-	TRBJ1-1	-	CASSATLTYTGENTEAFF	TGTGCCAGTAGTGCAACCCTCACATATACAGGCGAGAACACTGAAGCTTTCTTT
TRBV3-1/TRBV3-2	-	TRBJ2-3	-	CASKAAGQGTDTQYF	TGTGCCAGCAAAGCGGCAGGGCAGGGCACAGATACGCAGTATTTT
TRBV6-1	-	TRBJ2-7	-	CASSEAGHEQYF	TGTGCCAGCAGTGAAGCAGGGCACGAGCAGTACTTC
TRBV9	-	TRBJ1-3	-	CASSASSGNTIYF	TGTGCCAGCAGCGCCTCTTCTGGAAACACCATATATTTT
TRBV18	-	TRBJ1-4	TRBD1	CASSDRQGAREKLFF	TGTGCCAGCTCCGACAGACAGGGGGCTCGAGAAAAACTGTTTTTT
TRBV30	-	TRBJ2-3	-	CAWSVMGGGKDTQYF	TGTGCCTGGAGTGTAATGGGAGGGGGCAAGGATACGCAGTATTTT
TRBV10-3	-	TRBJ2-5	-	CAISESRGQETQYF	TGTGCCATCAGTGAGTCCCGGGGGCAAGAGACCCAGTACTTC
TRBV5-4	-	TRBJ1-6	-	CASSPTGSSYNSPLHF	TGTGCCAGCAGCCCTACAGGGAGCTCCTATAATTCACCCCTCCACTTT
TRBV5-1	-	TRBJ2-2	-	CASTEGSRELFF	TGCGCCAGCACAGAGGGTAGCAGGGAGCTGTTTTTT
TRBV2	-	TRBJ2-3	-	CASSEVSLTDTQYF	TGTGCCAGCAGTGAAGTTAGCCTCACAGATACGCAGTATTTT
TRBV29-1	-	TRBJ2-5	TRBD2	CSVVPSGRKQETQYF	TGCAGCGTTGTCCCTAGCGGGAGAAAGCAAGAGACCCAGTACTTC
TRBV19	-	TRBJ1-4	-	CASSPEGVYEKLFF	TGTGCCAGTAGTCCCGAGGGAGTGTATGAAAAACTGTTTTTT
TRBV6-1	-	TRBJ2-3	-	CASSADPDSPRTDTQYF	TGTGCCAGCAGTGCTGACCCGGACAGCCCCCGCACAGATACGCAGTATTTT
TRBV9	-	TRBJ1-1	-	CASSVRGGNTEAFF	TGTGCCAGCAGCGTACGGGGGGGAAACACTGAAGCTTTCTTT
TRBV30	-	TRBJ1-5	-	CAYSPGQYNQPQHF	TGTGCCTACTCCCCCGGGCAGTACAATCAGCCCCAGCATTTT
TRBV19	-	TRBJ2-1	TRBD1	CASRPGQGRNEQFF	TGTGCCAGTAGACCCGGACAGGGGAGGAATGAGCAGTTCTTC
TRBV27	-	TRBJ2-1	TRBD1	CASRGGQARGHEQFF	TGTGCCAGCAGGGGGGGACAGGCCAGGGGGCATGAGCAGTTCTTC
TRBV15	-	TRBJ2-7	TRBD2	CATSRDRMTSGLYEQYF	TGTGCCACCAGCAGAGATAGGATGACTAGCGGGTTATACGAGCAGTACTTC
TRBV6-4	-	TRBJ1-1	-	CASSDSAENTEAFF	TGTGCCAGCAGTGACTCAGCGGAGAACACTGAAGCTTTCTTT
TRBV29-1	-	TRBJ2-3	-	CSVDKGGPTDTQYF	TGCAGCGTCGACAAGGGGGGGCCAACAGATACGCAGTATTTT
TRBV10-3	-	TRBJ1-1	TRBD1	CAITETGQVNTEAFF	TGTGCCATCACCGAGACAGGGCAAGTTAACACTGAAGCTTTCTTT
TRBV11-2	few	TRBJ2-1	-	CASLARGESNEQFF	TGTGCCAGCCTTGCCCGTGGGGAGAGCAATGAGCAGTTCTTC
TRBV5-6	-	TRBJ2-5	-	CASSWGDFQETQYF	TGTGCCAGCAGCTGGGGGGACTTCCAAGAGACCCAGTACTTC
TRBV15	-	TRBJ2-1	TRBD2	CATSRGGTSNEQFF	TGTGCCACCAGCAGAGGCGGGACTAGCAATGAGCAGTTCTTC
TRBV7-9	-	TRBJ2-7	TRBD2	CASSLEGTSSRGAYEQYF	TGTGCCAGCAGCTTAGAAGGGACTAGCTCTCGGGGTGCCTACGAGCAGTACTTC